The source of this TCR beta chain is a study of T cells in Graves' hyperthyroidism and ophthalmopathy. This clonotype was counted ten times or more. The germline V gene encodes CDR1 MNHNS and CDR2 SASEGT. With 5 bases removed from V and 10 bases from J, the gap between germline ends came to 17 bases. The CDR3 covers 13 residues. Blood was sampled at initial diagnosis of hyperthyroidism, prior to onset of any ophthalmopathy symptoms. The investigators amplified TCR beta CDR3 regions from RNA transcripts. HTBI primers were used for first-round RT-PCR of the TCR CDR3. TCRdb independently ran MiXCR on the multiplex PCR reads; one entry per CDR3 protein. The sample yields nearly 600,000 distinct CDR3 sequences, around 14% seen once.

V and J are TRBV6-1 and TRBJ2-5; D may be TRBD1 or TRBD2 (5 bases each). Source material: blood. The receptor was derived from a woman in her twenties or thirties with Graves' hyperthyroidism that later progressed to Graves' ophthalmopathy. Written as DNA, the CDR3 is TGTGCCAGCAGTCCTCCGGGACCGGGCCGCCAGTACTTC. The encoded protein is CASSPPGPGRQYF.